This TCR beta chain stems from a study of cytomegalovirus exposure and HLA in healthy donors. Study-level information: Most donors, about 82% of around 400 genotyped, fell in the Caucasian-associated ancestry cluster.

Primers included in the PCR were 60 Vbeta and 13 Jbeta primers. Sequencing was performed with immunoSEQ multiplex PCR; in TCRdb, only in-frame clones are kept and a portion is missing. The profile covers 180,000 or so clones, with around 81% appearing a single time and approximately 2% taken by the ten largest. Concerning this clone itself: What it binds is not known.

Findings and caveats of the study: CMV serostatus was the only immune exposure information that was available.

V shed 4 bases and J shed 7 bases, with 29 bases lying between them. CDR3 length: 18 residues. Looked up from germline, CDR1 is SGDLS and CDR2 is YYNGEE. This rearrangement joins TRBV9 to TRBJ1-1; tentative D call: TRBD1 (6 bases). The sample consisted of PBMCs. This TCR was recovered from a woman under 40 in good health and CMV-seropositive. CDR3 nucleotide sequence: TGTGCCAGCAGCCCCCGAATGAACAGGGATTATCGGCTTGGTGAAGCTTTCTTT. This sequence encodes CASSPRMNRDYRLGEAFF.